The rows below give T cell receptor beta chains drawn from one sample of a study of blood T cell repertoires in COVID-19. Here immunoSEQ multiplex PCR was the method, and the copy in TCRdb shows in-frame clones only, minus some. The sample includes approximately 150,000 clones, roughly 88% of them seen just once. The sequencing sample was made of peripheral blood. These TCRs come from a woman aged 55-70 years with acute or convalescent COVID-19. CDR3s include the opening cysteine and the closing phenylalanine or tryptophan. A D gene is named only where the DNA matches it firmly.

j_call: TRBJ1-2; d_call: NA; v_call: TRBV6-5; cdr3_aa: CASSFTGGSRYGYTF; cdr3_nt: TGTGCCAGCAGTTTCACGGGGGGGAGCAGATATGGCTACACCTTC
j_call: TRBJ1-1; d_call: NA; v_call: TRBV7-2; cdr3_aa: CASSLFGQSEAFF; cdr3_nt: TGTGCCAGCAGCTTATTCGGACAGAGTGAAGCTTTCTTT
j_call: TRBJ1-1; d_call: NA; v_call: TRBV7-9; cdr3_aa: CASSPSTGNTEAFF; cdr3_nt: TGTGCCAGCAGCCCATCGACAGGGAACACTGAAGCTTTCTTT
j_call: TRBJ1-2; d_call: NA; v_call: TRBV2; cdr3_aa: CASRAGALNYGYTF; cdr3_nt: TGTGCCAGCAGGGCGGGGGCGCTCAACTATGGCTACACCTTC
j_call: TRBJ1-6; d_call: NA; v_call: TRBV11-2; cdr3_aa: CASSLDTVGYNSPLHF; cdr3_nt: TGTGCCAGCAGCTTAGATACAGTAGGTTATAATTCACCCCTCCACTTT
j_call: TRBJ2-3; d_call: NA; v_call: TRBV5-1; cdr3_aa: CASRVEVPDTQYF; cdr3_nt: TGCGCCAGCAGAGTCGAGGTCCCAGATACGCAGTATTTT
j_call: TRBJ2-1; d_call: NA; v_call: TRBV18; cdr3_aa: CASSPTGPYNEQFF; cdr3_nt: TGTGCCAGCTCACCAACAGGTCCCTACAATGAGCAGTTCTTC
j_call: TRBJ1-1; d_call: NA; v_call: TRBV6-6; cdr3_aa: CASSYDGYLNTEAFF; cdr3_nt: TGTGCCAGCAGTTACGACGGGTACTTGAACACTGAAGCTTTCTTT
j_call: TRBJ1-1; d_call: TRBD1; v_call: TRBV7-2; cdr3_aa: CASSWDRVNTEAFF; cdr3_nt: TGTGCCAGCAGCTGGGACAGGGTGAACACTGAAGCTTTCTTT
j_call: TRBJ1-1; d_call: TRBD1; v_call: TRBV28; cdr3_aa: CASSTTGTANTEAFF; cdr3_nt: TGTGCCAGCAGTACCACCGGGACAGCGAACACTGAAGCTTTCTTT
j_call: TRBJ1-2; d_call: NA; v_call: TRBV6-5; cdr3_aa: CASSYSSGGSTGYTF; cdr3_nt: TGTGCCAGCAGTTACTCGAGTGGGGGGAGTACCGGCTACACCTTC
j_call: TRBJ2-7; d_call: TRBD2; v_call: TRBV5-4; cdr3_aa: CASSRLAGGSYEQYF; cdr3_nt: TGTGCCAGCAGCCGACTAGCGGGGGGCAGCTACGAGCAGTACTTC
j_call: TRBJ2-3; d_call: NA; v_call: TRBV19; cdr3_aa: CASSNSKDTQYF; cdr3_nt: TGTGCCAGTAGTAACAGTAAAGATACGCAGTATTTT
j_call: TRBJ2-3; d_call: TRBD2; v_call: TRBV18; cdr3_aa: CASSPTSGGGADTQYF; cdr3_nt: TGTGCCAGCTCACCGACTAGCGGGGGTGGTGCAGATACGCAGTATTTT
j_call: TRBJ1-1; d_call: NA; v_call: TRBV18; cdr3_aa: CASSPGTGSTPREDTEAFF; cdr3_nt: TGTGCCAGCTCACCAGGAACAGGTTCCACCCCCCGGGAGGACACTGAAGCTTTCTTT
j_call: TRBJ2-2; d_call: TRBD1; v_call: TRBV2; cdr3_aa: CASRPGQGSFSTGELFF; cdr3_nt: TGTGCCAGCAGACCGGGACAGGGTTCTTTCAGCACCGGGGAGCTGTTTTTT